The present T cell receptor beta chain was sequenced within a study of T cell responses to AZD1222 COVID-19 vaccine. Whole-study findings and limits: White British people made up most donors, females outnumbered males, and clonal diversity was possibly underestimated. CD4 TCRs linked to vaccination spanned spike, dominating at 160-218 and 743-854. Repertoire samples came only from after the peak T cell response.

Germline assignment: CDR1 SGHVS and CDR2 FNYEAQ. There are 17 residues in the CDR3. V gave up 2 bases and J gave up 2 bases, with 15 bases separating them. Sequencing used immunoSEQ multiplex PCR; TCRdb keeps in-frame clones, though not all of them. The sample holds approximately 100,000 clones, 89% seen once. In its sample, this clone was seen once. No antigen is known for it. Sequences were derived from peripheral blood, sampled on day 0 of AZD1222 vaccination. This TCR was sampled from an adult in good health. This sequence joins TRBV7-6 and TRBJ2-2; TRBD2 is a possible D gene (5 bases). Here the CDR3 DNA reads TGTGCCAGCAGCTTAATCCCGTTGGGAGATAACACCGGGGAGCTGTTTTTT. This gives the protein CASSLIPLGDNTGELFF.